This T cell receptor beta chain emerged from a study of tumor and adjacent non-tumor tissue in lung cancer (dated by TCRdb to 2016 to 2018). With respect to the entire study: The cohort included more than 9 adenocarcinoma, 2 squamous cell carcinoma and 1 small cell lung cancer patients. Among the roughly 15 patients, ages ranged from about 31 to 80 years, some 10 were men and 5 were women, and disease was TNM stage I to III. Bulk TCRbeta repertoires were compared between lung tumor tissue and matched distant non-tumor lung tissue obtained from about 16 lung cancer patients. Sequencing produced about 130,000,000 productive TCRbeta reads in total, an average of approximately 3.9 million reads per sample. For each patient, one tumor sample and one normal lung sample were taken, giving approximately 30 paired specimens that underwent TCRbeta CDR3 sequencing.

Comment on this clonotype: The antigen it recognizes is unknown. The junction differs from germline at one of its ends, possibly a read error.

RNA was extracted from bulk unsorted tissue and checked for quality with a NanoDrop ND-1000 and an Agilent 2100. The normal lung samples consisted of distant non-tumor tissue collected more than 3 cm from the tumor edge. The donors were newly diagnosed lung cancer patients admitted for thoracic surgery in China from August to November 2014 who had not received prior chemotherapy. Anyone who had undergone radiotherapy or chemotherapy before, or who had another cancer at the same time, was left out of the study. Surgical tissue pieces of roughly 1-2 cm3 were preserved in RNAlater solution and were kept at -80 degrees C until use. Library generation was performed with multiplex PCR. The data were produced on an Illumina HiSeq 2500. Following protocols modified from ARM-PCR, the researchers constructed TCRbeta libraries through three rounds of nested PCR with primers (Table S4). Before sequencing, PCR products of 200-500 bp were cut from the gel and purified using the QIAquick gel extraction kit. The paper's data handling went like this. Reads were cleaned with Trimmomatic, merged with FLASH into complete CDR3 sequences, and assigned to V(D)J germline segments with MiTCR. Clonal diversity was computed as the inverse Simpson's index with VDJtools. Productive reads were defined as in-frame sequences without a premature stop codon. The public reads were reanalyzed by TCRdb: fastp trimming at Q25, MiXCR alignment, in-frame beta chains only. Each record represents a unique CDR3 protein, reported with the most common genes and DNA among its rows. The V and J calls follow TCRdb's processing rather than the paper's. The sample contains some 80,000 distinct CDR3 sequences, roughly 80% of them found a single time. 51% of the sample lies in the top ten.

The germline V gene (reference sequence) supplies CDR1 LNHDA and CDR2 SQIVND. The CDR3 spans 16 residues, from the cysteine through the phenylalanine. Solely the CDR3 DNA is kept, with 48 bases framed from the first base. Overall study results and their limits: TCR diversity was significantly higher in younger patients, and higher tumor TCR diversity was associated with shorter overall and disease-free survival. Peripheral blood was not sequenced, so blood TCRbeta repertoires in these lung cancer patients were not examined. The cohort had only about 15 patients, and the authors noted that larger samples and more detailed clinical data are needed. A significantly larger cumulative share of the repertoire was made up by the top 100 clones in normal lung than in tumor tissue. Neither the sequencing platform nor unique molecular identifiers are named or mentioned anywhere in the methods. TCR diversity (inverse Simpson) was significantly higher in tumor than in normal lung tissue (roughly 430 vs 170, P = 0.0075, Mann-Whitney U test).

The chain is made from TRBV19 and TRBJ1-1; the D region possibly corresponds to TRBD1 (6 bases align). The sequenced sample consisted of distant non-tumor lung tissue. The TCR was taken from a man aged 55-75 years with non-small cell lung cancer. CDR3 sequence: CASNIDYRTANTEAFF. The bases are TGTGCCAGTAATATAGATTATAGGACAGCGAACACTGAAGCTTTCTTT.